This TCR beta chain originates from a study of OX40 agonist ivuxolimab in advanced cancers. Study outcomes and limitations: Dosing at 0.1 to 3.0 mg/kg was accompanied by clonal expansion of CD4+ and CD8+ blood T cells by week 6.

CDR1 and CDR2 (germline): SGHDT, YYEEEE. The CDR3 extends over 12 amino acids. The V and J ends lost 0 bases and 6 bases respectively, with 4 bases between them. The study sampled blood at baseline, cycle 4 day 1, and cycle 7 day 1. Clones were sequenced by immunoSEQ multiplex PCR, and TCRdb holds only the in-frame ones, with some missing. The sample contains about 21,000 clones, approximately 90% of which appear only once. A note on this clone: Its antigen remains unknown.

This chain connects TRBV5-6 to TRBJ1-5; D is undetermined. The material sequenced was CD4+ or CD8+ T cells sorted from blood, taken in a trial of the OX40 agonist ivuxolimab. The origin of this receptor is an adult with an advanced solid tumor such as melanoma, head and neck, liver or kidney cancer. The CDR3 loop reads CASSLDGQPQHF. The CDR3 DNA follows: TGTGCCAGCAGCTTGGACGGTCAGCCCCAGCATTTT.